One and the same sample provided the 16 T cell receptor beta chains below, sequenced in a study of Ad26.COV2.S vaccination and SARS-CoV-2 variants. Here immunoSEQ multiplex PCR was the method, and the copy in TCRdb shows in-frame clones only, minus some. The sample contains 300,000 to 450,000 clones, approximately 90% of which appear only once. This specimen consisted of peripheral blood, obtained after recovery from COVID-19. The receptors shown here come from a human donor who had recovered from COVID-19.

The chain is built from TRBV12-3 or TRBV12-4 and TRBJ1-1; D is unresolved. The CDR3 length is 11 residues. V was pared by 6 bases and J by 7 bases, with 9 bases between. In nucleotides, the CDR3 is TGTGCCAGCAGCCGTAGGTTTGAAGCTTTCTTT. It codes for CASSRRFEAFF.

The chain combines TRBV5-4 with TRBJ2-2; the D gene is possibly TRBD2 (5 bases). V was cut by 1 base and J by 7 bases, with 11 bases left in between. The germline V gene has CDR1 SGHNT and CDR2 YYREEE (reference sequence). The CDR3 totals 14 residues. DNA of the CDR3: TGTGCCAGCAGCTTGTATAGGGCGGGCGGGGAGCTGTTTTTT. Translating it yields CASSLYRAGGELFF.

The chain employs TRBV7-9 and TRBJ2-7; 8 positions match TRBD2. The CDR3 is made up of 14 amino acids. Germline loops: CDR1 SEHNR, CDR2 FQNEAQ (reference sequence). Trimming cost V 11 bases and J 4 bases; bases outside gene matches: 13. This CDR3 reads CAASIGGAEYEQYF. CDR3 bases: TGTGCCGCTTCAATCGGGGGGGCGGAGTACGAGCAGTACTTC.

The chain combines TRBV24-1 with TRBJ2-7; D is ambiguous. Trimming took 4 bases from V and 2 from J, leaving 8 bases between them. CDR1 and CDR2 (germline): KGHDR, SFDVKD. The CDR3 covers 13 residues. The CDR3 nucleotides are TGTGCCACCAGTGACCCCATTACCTACGAGCAGTACTTC. Protein product: CATSDPITYEQYF.

The table lists this clone with a few counts. The chain carries TRBV7-9 and TRBJ1-5, with D uncertain. Trimming cost V 6 bases and J 4 bases, with 13 bases left between them. The CDR3 spans 14 residues. Germline V gene lookup returns CDR1 SEHNR and CDR2 FQNEAQ (reference sequence). The CDR3 is CASSQSTENQPQHF. In nucleotides, the CDR3 is TGTGCCAGCAGTCAAAGTACCGAAAATCAGCCCCAGCATTTT.

V is TRBV9 and J is TRBJ2-3; no reliable D call. Trimming took 5 bases from V and 6 from J, leaving 13 bases between them. The CDR3 sequence is 13 residues long. CDR1 and CDR2 from the germline V gene are SGDLS and YYNGEE. CDR3 in amino acids: CASSYSARDTQYF. DNA for the CDR3: TGTGCCAGCAGTTACTCCGCCCGGGATACGCAGTATTTT.

This rearrangement joins TRBV6-2 or TRBV6-3 to TRBJ2-2; D is unresolved. Trimming pared 5 bases from V and 7 bases from J, leaving 11 bases between. Germline V gene lookup returns CDR1 MNHEY and CDR2 SVGEGT. CDR3 size: 13 residues. CDR3 DNA: TGTGCCAGCAGTCCACGGACCGTCGGGGAGCTGTTTTTT. It specifies CASSPRTVGELFF.

This clone has a single count. This sequence joins TRBV7-8 and TRBJ1-4; no clear D. Per the germline V gene, CDR1 is SGHVS and CDR2 is FQNEAQ. Trimming pared 1 base from V and 10 bases from J, leaving 4 bases between. The CDR3 length is 11 residues. The CDR3 coding sequence is TGTGCCAGCAGCTTAGAGGGAAAACTGTTTTTT. It translates to CASSLEGKLFF.

The CDR3 DNA reads as TGTGCCAGCAGCTCTCCGCTAGCGGGGGTCTCCTACAATGAGCAGTTCTTC. Translation gives CASSSPLAGVSYNEQFF. This chain links TRBV7-9 with TRBJ2-1; TRBD2 agrees at 10 bases. Germline CDR1 and CDR2: SEHNR and FQNEAQ (reference sequence). The CDR3 runs to 17 residues. V lost 4 bases and J lost 0; bases outside the gene matches: 6.

This chain links TRBV19 with TRBJ1-1, with 7 bases aligning to TRBD1. This CDR3 contains 12 residues. The V segment lost 6 bases and the J segment 4 bases; nucleotides outside the gene matches: 2. Germline CDR1 and CDR2: LNHDA and SQIVND (reference sequence). CDR3 sequence (DNA): TGTGCCAGTAGCCAGGGGGTCACTGAAGCTTTCTTT. Residues: CASSQGVTEAFF. The variable domain in full, with the rest retrieved from reference TRBV19 and TRBJ1-1, is DGGITQSPKYLFRKEGQNVTLSCEQNLNHDAMYWYRQDPGQGLRLIYYSQIVNDFQKGDIAEGYSVSREKKESFPLTVTSAQKNPTAFYLCASSQGVTEAFFGQGTRLTVV.

This sequence joins TRBV18 and TRBJ2-3; TRBD1 aligns across 8 bases. Losses at the gene ends were 2 bases for V and 2 bases for J; bases not matched to a gene: 6. Germline loops: CDR1 KGHSH, CDR2 LQKENI. CDR3 length: 16 residues. The CDR3 DNA reads TGTGCCAGCTCACCAGATGTGCAGGGGGCCACAGATACGCAGTATTTT. It codes for CASSPDVQGATDTQYF.

The V and J genes are TRBV5-5 and TRBJ1-1; the D is unclear. With 0 bases removed from V and 0 bases from J, the gap between germline ends came to 9 bases. The length of the CDR3 is 15 residues. Germline V gene data show CDR1 as SGHKS and CDR2 as YYEKEE (reference sequence). The CDR3 sequence: CASSLEWALNTEAFF. CDR3 DNA sequence: TGTGCCAGCAGCTTGGAGTGGGCCTTGAACACTGAAGCTTTCTTT.

This clone was picked up one time. The chain carries TRBV22-1 and TRBJ2-6; TRBD1, as called in the table, went unchecked against the DNA. TRBV22-1 is listed as a pseudogene. This CDR3 spans 19 amino acids. The DNA of the CDR3 is TGTCCTGGGAGCGCACTAAGAATCCCAGGGTTGACTGGGGCCAACGTCCTGACTTTC. Translating gives CPGSALRIPGLTGANVLTF.

The V and J genes are TRBV5-6 and TRBJ2-1; D gene unclear. This CDR3 has 13 residues. Germline lookup yields CDR1 SGHDT and CDR2 YYEEEE. V was pared by 1 base and J by 6 bases, with 8 bases between. DNA of the CDR3: TGTGCCAGCAGCTTGTTAAGGGTCAATGAGCAGTTCTTC. Translated: CASSLLRVNEQFF.

The V gene is TRBV4-3, the J gene TRBJ1-5, with 8 bases aligning to TRBD1. Germline CDR1 LGHNA, CDR2 YSLEER. This CDR3 comprises 17 residues. Trimming cost V 1 base and J 7 bases; bases outside gene matches: 12. The CDR3 bases are TGCGCCAGCAGCCAAGGCCCGATTGGACAGGGTGGGCAGCCCCAGCATTTT. This codes for CASSQGPIGQGGQPQHF.

The rearrangement joins TRBV5-1 to TRBJ2-4, with TRBD1 as a possible D gene (7 bases). The CDR3 length is 16 residues. Germline CDR1 is SGHRS and CDR2 is YFSETQ. V lost 1 base and J lost 3, with 14 bases in between. The CDR3 DNA is TGCGCCAGCAGCTTGAGTTCAGGGGGGAACAAAAACATTCAGTACTTC. Encoded protein: CASSLSSGGNKNIQYF.